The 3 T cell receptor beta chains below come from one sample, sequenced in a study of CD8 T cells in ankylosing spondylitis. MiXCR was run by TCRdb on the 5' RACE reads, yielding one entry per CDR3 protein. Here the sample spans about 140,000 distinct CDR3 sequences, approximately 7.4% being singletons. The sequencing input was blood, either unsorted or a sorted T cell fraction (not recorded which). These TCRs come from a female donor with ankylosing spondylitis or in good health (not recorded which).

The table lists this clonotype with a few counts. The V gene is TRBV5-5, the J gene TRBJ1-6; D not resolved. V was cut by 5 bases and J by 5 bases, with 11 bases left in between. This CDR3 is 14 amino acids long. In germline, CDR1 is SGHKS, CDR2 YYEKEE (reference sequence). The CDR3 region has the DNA TGTGCCAGCAGATCCGGCAGAAATAATTCACCCCTCCACTTT. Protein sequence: CASRSGRNNSPLHF.

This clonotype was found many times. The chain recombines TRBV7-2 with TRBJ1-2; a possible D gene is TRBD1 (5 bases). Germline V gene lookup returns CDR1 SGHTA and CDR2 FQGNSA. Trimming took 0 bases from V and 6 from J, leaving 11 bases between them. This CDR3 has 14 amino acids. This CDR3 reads CASSLAAGTDGYTF. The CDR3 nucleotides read TGTGCCAGCAGCTTAGCGGCAGGGACGGATGGCTACACCTTC. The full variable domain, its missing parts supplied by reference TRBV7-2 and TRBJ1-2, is GAGVSQSPSNKVTEKGKDVELRCDPISGHTALYWYRQSLGQGLEFLIYFQGNSAPDKSGLPSDRFSAERTGGSVSTLTIQRTQQEDSAVYLCASSLAAGTDGYTFGSGTRLTVV.

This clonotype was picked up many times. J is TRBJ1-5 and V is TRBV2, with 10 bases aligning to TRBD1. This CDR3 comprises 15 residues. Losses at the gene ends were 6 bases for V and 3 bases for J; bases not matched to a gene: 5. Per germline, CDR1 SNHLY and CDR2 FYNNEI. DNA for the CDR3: TGTGCCAGCAGAGGACAGGGGGTATCCAATCAGCCCCAGCATTTT. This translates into CASRGQGVSNQPQHF.